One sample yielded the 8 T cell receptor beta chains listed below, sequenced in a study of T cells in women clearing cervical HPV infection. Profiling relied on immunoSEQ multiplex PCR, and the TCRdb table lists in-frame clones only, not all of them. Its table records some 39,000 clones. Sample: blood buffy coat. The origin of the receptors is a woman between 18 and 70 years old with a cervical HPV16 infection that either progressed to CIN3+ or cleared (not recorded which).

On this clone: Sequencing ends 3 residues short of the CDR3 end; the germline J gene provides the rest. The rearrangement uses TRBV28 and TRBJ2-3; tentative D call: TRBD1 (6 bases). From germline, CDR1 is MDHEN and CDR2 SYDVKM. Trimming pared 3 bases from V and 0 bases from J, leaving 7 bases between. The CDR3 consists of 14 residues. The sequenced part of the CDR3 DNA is TGTGCCAGCAGTTTGGACAGAAGCACAGATACG. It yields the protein CASSLDRSTDT. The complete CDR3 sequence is CASSLDRSTDTQYF.

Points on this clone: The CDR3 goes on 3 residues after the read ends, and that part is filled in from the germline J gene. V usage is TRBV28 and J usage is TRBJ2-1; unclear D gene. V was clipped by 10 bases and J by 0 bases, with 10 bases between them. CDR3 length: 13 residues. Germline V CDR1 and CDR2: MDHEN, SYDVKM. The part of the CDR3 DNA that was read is TGTGCCACCGAGCGAGGCTCCTACAATGAG. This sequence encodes CATERGSYNE. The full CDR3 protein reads CATERGSYNEQFF.

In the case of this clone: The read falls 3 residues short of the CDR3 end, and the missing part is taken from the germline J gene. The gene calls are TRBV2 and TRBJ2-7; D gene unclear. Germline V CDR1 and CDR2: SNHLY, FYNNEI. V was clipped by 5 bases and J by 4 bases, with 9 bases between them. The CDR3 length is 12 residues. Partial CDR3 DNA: TGTGCCAGCAGTTACTCGAGTTACGAG. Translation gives CASSYSSYE. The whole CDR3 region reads CASSYSSYEQYF.

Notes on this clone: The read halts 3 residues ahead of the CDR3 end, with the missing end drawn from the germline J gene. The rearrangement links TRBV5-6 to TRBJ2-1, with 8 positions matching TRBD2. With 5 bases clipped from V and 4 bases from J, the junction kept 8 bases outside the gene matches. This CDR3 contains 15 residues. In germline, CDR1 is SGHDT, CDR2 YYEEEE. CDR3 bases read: TGTGCCAGCAGTCCCGAGCGGGGGCCTTACAATGAG. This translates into CASSPERGPYNE. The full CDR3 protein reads CASSPERGPYNEQFF.

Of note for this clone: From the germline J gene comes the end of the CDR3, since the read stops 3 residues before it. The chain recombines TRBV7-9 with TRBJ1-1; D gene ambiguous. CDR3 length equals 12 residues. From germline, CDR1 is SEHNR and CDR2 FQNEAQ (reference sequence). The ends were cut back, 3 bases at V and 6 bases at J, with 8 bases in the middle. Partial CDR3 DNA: TGTGCCAGCAGCTTTGAGCACCCTGAA. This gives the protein CASSFEHPE. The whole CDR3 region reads CASSFEHPEAFF.

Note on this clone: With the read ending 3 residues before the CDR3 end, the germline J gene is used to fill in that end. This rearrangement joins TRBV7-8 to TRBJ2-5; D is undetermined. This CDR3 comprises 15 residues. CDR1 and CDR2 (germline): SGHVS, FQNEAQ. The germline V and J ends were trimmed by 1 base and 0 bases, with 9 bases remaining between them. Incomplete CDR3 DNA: TGTGCCAGCAGCTTAGGCCCAGGCCACCAAGAGACC. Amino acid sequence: CASSLGPGHQET. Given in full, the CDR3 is CASSLGPGHQETQYF. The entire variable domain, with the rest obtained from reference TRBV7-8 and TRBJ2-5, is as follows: GAGVSQSPRYKVAKRGQDVALRCDPISGHVSLFWYQQALGQGPEFLTYFQNEAQLDKSGLPSDRFFAERPEGSVSTLKIQRTQQEDSAVYLCASSLGPGHQETQYFGPGTRLLVL.

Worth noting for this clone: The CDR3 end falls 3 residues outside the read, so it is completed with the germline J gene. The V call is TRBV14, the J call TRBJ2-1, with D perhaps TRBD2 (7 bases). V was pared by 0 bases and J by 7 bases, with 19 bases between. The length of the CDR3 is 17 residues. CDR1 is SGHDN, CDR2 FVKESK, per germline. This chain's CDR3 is CASSQDKAGANRNEQFF. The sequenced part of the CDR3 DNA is TGTGCCAGCAGCCAAGATAAGGCGGGGGCGAATAGGAATGAG. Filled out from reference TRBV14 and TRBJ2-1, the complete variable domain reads EAGVTQFPSHSVIEKGQTVTLRCDPISGHDNLYWYRRVMGKEIKFLLHFVKESKQDESGMPNNRFLAERTGGTYSTLKVQPAELEDSGVYFCASSQDKAGANRNEQFFGPGTRLTVL.

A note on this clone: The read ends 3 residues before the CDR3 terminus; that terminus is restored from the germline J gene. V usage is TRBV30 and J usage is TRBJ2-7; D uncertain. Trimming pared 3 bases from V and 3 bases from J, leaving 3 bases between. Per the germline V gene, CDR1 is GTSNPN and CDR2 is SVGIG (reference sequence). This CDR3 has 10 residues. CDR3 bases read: TGTGCCTGGAGACTCTACGAG. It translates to CAWRLYE. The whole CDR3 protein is CAWRLYEQYF.